This entry lists 9 T cell receptor beta chains sequenced from one sample in a study of response to subunit inactivated influenza vaccine. TCRdb analysed the RT-PCR reads with MiXCR anew, one entry per CDR3 protein. This table has fewer than 550,000 distinct CDR3 sequences, about 25% appearing once. The sample was CD4+ T cells sorted from PBMCs, taken 4 to 6 days after vaccination. These receptors were collected from a man aged 45-65 years who received an inactivated influenza vaccine.

CDR3 nucleotide sequence: TGTGCCAGCAGTTACTCGCGACCCAGGGGCGGATCCATGAACACTGAAGCTTTCTTT. Residues: CASSYSRPRGGSMNTEAFF. The V call is TRBV6-5, the J call TRBJ1-1; a weak D match, TRBD1 (6 bases). V dropped 0 bases and J dropped 0 bases, with 20 bases sitting between them. This CDR3 is built from 19 residues. In germline, CDR1 is MNHEY, CDR2 SVGAGI.

This clonotype was detected many times. The rearrangement uses TRBV20-1 and TRBJ2-3; 9 bases fit TRBD1. The CDR3 is 15 residues long. Trimming removed 6 bases from V and 7 bases from J; junction bases left unmatched: 14. Germline lookup yields CDR1 DFQATT and CDR2 SNEGSKA (reference sequence). The CDR3 sequence is CSAKRTGVAGYTQYF. DNA of the CDR3: TGCAGTGCCAAACGGACAGGGGTAGCCGGTTATACGCAGTATTTT.

The V and J genes are TRBV3-1 and TRBJ2-7; 9 bases map to TRBD2. Germline trimming cut 1 base from V and 2 bases from J; bases unmatched to any gene: 3. Germline V gene lookup returns CDR1 LGHDT and CDR2 YNNKEL (reference sequence). This CDR3 is 15 amino acids long. CDR3 DNA: TGTGCCAGCAGCCAAGCCCTAGCGGGGACCTACGAGCAGTACTTC. Protein product: CASSQALAGTYEQYF.

The rearrangement uses TRBV12-3 or TRBV12-4 and TRBJ2-2, with a possible D match to TRBD2 (5 bases). Trimming removed 6 bases at V and 6 bases at J, with 14 bases between. The CDR3 loop spans 14 amino acids. The CDR3 region has the DNA TGTGCCAGCAGCCCCGGGGTGGAATCCGGGGAGCTGTTTTTT. Translated, it gives CASSPGVESGELFF.

The genes are TRBV7-9 and TRBJ2-1; D not certain. Per the germline V gene, CDR1 is SEHNR and CDR2 is FQNEAQ (reference sequence). The CDR3 extends over 12 amino acids. With 2 bases removed from V and 9 bases from J, the gap between germline ends came to 8 bases. CDR3 amino acids: CASSLTISEQFF. As DNA, the CDR3 is TGTGCCAGCAGCTTAACGATCAGTGAGCAGTTCTTC.

The V and J genes are TRBV11-1 and TRBJ2-1; TRBD1 aligns across 8 bases. This CDR3 has 18 amino acids. The V gene end was trimmed by 5 bases and the J gene end by 9 bases; junction bases not matched to a gene: 21. The germline V gene has CDR1 SGHAT and CDR2 FQDESV (reference sequence). The CDR3 DNA reads as TGTGCCAGCAGCCCCCCCCCGATGACGGGACAGGTAATAAGTGAGCAGTTCTTC. This translates into CASSPPPMTGQVISEQFF.

In this sample, this clonotype turned up a few times. The chain couples TRBV12-3 or TRBV12-4 to TRBJ2-4; possibly TRBD2 for D (6 bases). CDR3 length: 14 residues. Trimming removed 3 bases from V and 5 bases from J, with 11 bases in between. The CDR3 nucleotides are TGTGCCAGCAGTTTGGTAGCGGTTCAAAACATTCAGTACTTC. This gives the protein CASSLVAVQNIQYF.

The gene calls are TRBV7-9 and TRBJ2-2, with a possible D match to TRBD1 (6 bases). The CDR3 is made up of 15 amino acids. Trimming shortened V by 8 bases and J by 5 bases, and 18 bases separated the two germline ends. Germline CDR1 and CDR2: SEHNR and FQNEAQ (reference sequence). This CDR3 is CASGPGHTITGELFF. The CDR3 bases are TGTGCCAGCGGTCCGGGACACACGATTACCGGGGAGCTGTTTTTT.

V usage is TRBV6-2 or TRBV6-3 and J usage is TRBJ2-1, with 10 bases that match TRBD2. V lost 2 bases and J lost 5; bases outside the gene matches: 6. The germline CDR1 and CDR2 sequences are MNHEY and SVGEGT. The CDR3 has 16 residues. The CDR3, as DNA: TGTGCCAGCAGTTACAAGGGACTAGCGATCGACAATGAGCAGTTCTTC. This translates into CASSYKGLAIDNEQFF.